Below are 30 T cell receptor beta chains sequenced from a single sample in a study of blood T cells in healthy people across ages. Combining a sample-barcoded 5' primer with a J-beta primer mix, a second PCR ran for about 6 to 11 cycles. TCRdb re-derived calls from the 5' RACE reads in MiXCR, one entry per CDR3 protein. The table records about 730,000 distinct CDR3 sequences, roughly two fifths of them present only once. The specimen sequenced was blood. Every receptor here comes from a woman aged 55-70 years in good health.

This clonotype showed up just a few times. The V call is TRBV24-1, the J call TRBJ2-6; the match to TRBD1 covers 8 bases. The germline gives CDR1 KGHDR, CDR2 SFDVKD. The CDR3 sequence is 17 residues long. V lost 6 bases and J lost 1; bases outside the gene matches: 7. CDR3 sequence: CATSLTGASSGANVLTF. The CDR3 region has the DNA TGTGCCACCAGTCTGACAGGGGCCTCATCTGGGGCCAACGTCCTGACTTTC.

This clonotype showed up just a few times. The V call is TRBV10-3, the J call TRBJ2-7; D may be TRBD2 (5 bases). This CDR3 is built from 14 residues. V lost 11 bases and J 2 bases, leaving 19 bases between the germline ends. Germline loops: CDR1 ENHRY, CDR2 SYGVKD. The CDR3 DNA reads as TGTGCCTCCACCCCAGCGGTCGGCCCCTACGAGCAGTACTTC. Translation: CASTPAVGPYEQYF.

The V gene is TRBV4-1, the J gene TRBJ1-1; D unclear. V was cut by 0 bases and J by 0 bases, with 8 bases left in between. The germline V gene has CDR1 MGHRA and CDR2 YSYEKL. The CDR3 is 15 amino acids. The CDR3 DNA follows: TGCGCCAGCAGCCAAGATAGCCGCATGAACACTGAAGCTTTCTTT. As protein: CASSQDSRMNTEAFF.

This clonotype was detected many times. The chain couples TRBV3-1 to TRBJ2-7, with TRBD2 identical over 11 bases. The trim removed 2 bases at V and 6 bases at J, leaving 9 bases unmatched. The germline CDR1 and CDR2 sequences are LGHDT and YNNKEL (reference sequence). This CDR3 is 16 amino acids long. CDR3 in DNA: TGTGCCAGCAGCCAAAGACTAGCGGGGTCCCAATTCGAGCAGTACTTC. It encodes CASSQRLAGSQFEQYF.

V usage is TRBV12-3 or TRBV12-4 and J usage is TRBJ2-3, with TRBD2 as a possible D gene (6 bases). This CDR3 region has 15 residues. Trimming cost V 5 bases and J 3 bases, with 15 bases left between them. CDR3 region: CASSPRRAGTDTQYF. DNA for the CDR3: TGTGCCAGCAGTCCCCGGAGGGCCGGGACAGATACGCAGTATTTT.

As regards this clonotype: A junction end diverges from the germline sequence, so it may reflect a read error. This chain uses TRBV20-1 with TRBJ2-1; 7 bases map to TRBD1. In germline, CDR1 is DFQATT, CDR2 SNEGSKA (reference sequence). CDR3 length equals 15 residues. This chain's CDR3 is CGARRTGSSYSEQFF. The CDR3 region has the DNA TGCGGTGCTAGGCGGACAGGAAGCTCCTACAGTGAGCAGTTCTTC.

This clonotype was seen many times. The V call is TRBV7-3, the J call TRBJ2-1, with D maybe TRBD2 (7 bases). Trimming removed 5 bases from V and 3 bases from J, with 14 bases in between. There are 15 residues in the CDR3. The germline V gene encodes CDR1 SGHTA and CDR2 FQGTGA. The CDR3 region is CASSPGAGVYNEQFF. As DNA, the CDR3 is TGTGCCAGCAGCCCAGGGGCGGGGGTCTACAATGAGCAGTTCTTC.

V is TRBV7-3 and J is TRBJ2-4, with TRBD2 matching over 9 bases. The end of the DNA is better explained by TRBJ2-7, so the J call may be wrong. Germline values: CDR1 SGHTA, CDR2 FQGTGA. CDR3 length equals 14 residues. The DNA for the CDR3 is TGTGCCAGCAGCTTCTCCGGGACTAGCAGCGAGCAGTACTTC. Translating it yields CASSFSGTSSEQYF.

This clonotype has just a few counts. The chain carries TRBV20-1 and TRBJ2-1; 9 positions match TRBD2. After removal of 0 bases from V and 8 bases from J, the junction contained 5 bases not matched to a gene. Germline CDR1 DFQATT, CDR2 SNEGSKA (reference sequence). The CDR3 totals 14 residues. CDR3 loop: CSAREGLAGYEQFF. CDR3 coding DNA: TGCAGTGCTAGAGAAGGCCTAGCGGGATATGAGCAGTTCTTC.

This clonotype came up a few times. The chain combines TRBV20-1 with TRBJ1-1; no firm D call. Trimming left V 7 bases short and J 5 bases short, with 14 bases between. This CDR3 contains 12 residues. The germline V gene encodes CDR1 DFQATT and CDR2 SNEGSKA (reference sequence). The DNA of the CDR3 is TGCAGTGGCTCGGACGGTGGTACTGAAGCTTTCTTT. It encodes CSGSDGGTEAFF.

In this sample, this clonotype turned up many times. The chain links TRBV11-2 to TRBJ2-1; D gene unclear. The CDR3 extends over 13 amino acids. Germline V gives CDR1 SGHAT, CDR2 FQNNGV. V was cut by 0 bases and J by 6 bases, with 6 bases left in between. CDR3 region: CASSLEASNEQFF. The CDR3 bases are TGTGCCAGCAGCTTAGAAGCGTCCAATGAGCAGTTCTTC. Based on the CDR3 plus reference TRBV11-2 and TRBJ2-1, the full variable domain is EAGVAQSPRYKIIEKRQSVAFWCNPISGHATLYWYQQILGQGPKLLIQFQNNGVVDDSQLPKDRFSAERLKGVDSTLKIQPAKLEDSAVYLCASSLEASNEQFFGPGTRLTVL.

The chain carries TRBV28 and TRBJ2-7; a possible D gene is TRBD2 (5 bases). The length of the CDR3 is 14 residues. V lost 6 bases and J lost 7, with 19 bases in between. Germline CDR1 MDHEN, CDR2 SYDVKM. In nucleotides, the CDR3 is TGTGCCAGCAGCCCCCCGACGGGATGGGGTGAGCAGTACTTC. Translation: CASSPPTGWGEQYF.

This chain links TRBV2 with TRBJ2-3, with a possible D match to TRBD2 (7 bases). The CDR3 covers 14 residues. CDR1 is SNHLY, CDR2 FYNNEI, per germline. Deletions cut 8 bases from V and 3 bases from J, with 15 bases between. Here the CDR3 DNA reads TGTGCCAGCGGGGGGGCGGGGGAGACAGATACGCAGTATTTT. It is translated as CASGGAGETDTQYF.

This clonotype was counted between two and nine times. V usage is TRBV18 and J usage is TRBJ1-1, with D unresolved. CDR3 size: 15 residues. Germline assignment: CDR1 KGHSH and CDR2 LQKENI. V was trimmed by 2 bases and J by 1 base, leaving 11 bases between them. The CDR3 bases are TGTGCCAGCTCACCATCCGGGGTTAAGAACACTGAAGCTTTCTTT. Translating it yields CASSPSGVKNTEAFF.

This clonotype was seen more than once but under ten times. This chain connects TRBV11-3 to TRBJ2-7; possible D gene TRBD1, 6 bases. Germline CDR1 and CDR2: SGHNT and YENEEA. CDR3 length: 13 amino acids. V was trimmed by 5 bases and J by 6 bases, leaving 14 bases between them. CDR3 bases: TGTGCCAGCAGCCGACAGGAGGTGGGCGAGCAGTACTTC. Its protein is CASSRQEVGEQYF.

The J gene is TRBJ2-1, the V gene TRBV7-2, with TRBD2 identical over 15 bases. The CDR3 is 16 amino acids. V trimming: 5 bases; J trimming: 7 bases; junction bases outside the gene matches: 6. CDR1 and CDR2 from the germline V gene are SGHTA and FQGNSA. The CDR3 is CASSVGLAGGSNEQFF. CDR3 DNA: TGTGCCAGCAGCGTCGGACTAGCGGGGGGGTCGAATGAGCAGTTCTTC.

V gene TRBV20-1 combines with J gene TRBJ2-3; D gene unclear. Germline loops: CDR1 DFQATT, CDR2 SNEGSKA (reference sequence). The CDR3 sequence is 13 residues long. V was cut by 2 bases and J by 5 bases, with 11 bases left in between. The CDR3 loop is CSARWLGVDTQYF. The CDR3 nucleotides are TGCAGTGCTAGATGGCTAGGAGTAGATACGCAGTATTTT.

V usage is TRBV12-3 or TRBV12-4 and J usage is TRBJ2-1; tentatively, D is TRBD1 or TRBD2 (5 bases each). Trimming pared 6 bases from V and 6 bases from J, leaving 21 bases between. The CDR3 is made up of 16 amino acids. CDR3 DNA: TGTGCCAGCAGATCTGATCCTTCGGGACCCCTCAATGAGCAGTTCTTC. It yields the protein CASRSDPSGPLNEQFF.

The chain is built from TRBV20-1 and TRBJ2-5; D call uncertain. Germline V gives CDR1 DFQATT, CDR2 SNEGSKA (reference sequence). The germline V and J ends were trimmed by 2 bases and 3 bases, with 13 bases remaining between them. This CDR3 spans 14 amino acids. CDR3 in DNA: TGCAGTGCTAGAAGCGCACAGAGCAAAGAGACCCAGTACTTC. Translated, it gives CSARSAQSKETQYF.

J is TRBJ2-5 and V is TRBV6-1; perhaps TRBD2 as D (5 bases). Germline assignment: CDR1 MNHNS and CDR2 SASEGT. This CDR3 has 15 residues. The germline V and J ends were trimmed by 0 bases and 7 bases, with 15 bases remaining between them. The CDR3 nucleotides read TGTGCCAGCAGTGAAGCGCAGTACTCCCGGGGGACCCAGTACTTC. Translation: CASSEAQYSRGTQYF.

This chain connects TRBV11-1 to TRBJ1-3, with D perhaps TRBD1 (5 bases). The V and J ends lost 5 bases and 2 bases respectively, with 13 bases between them. The CDR3 consists of 15 residues. The V gene's germline CDR1 is SGHAT and CDR2 FQDESV (reference sequence). In DNA, the CDR3 is TGTGCCAGCAGCCGAGGCAGGGTTCCTGGAAACACCATATATTTT. Its translation: CASSRGRVPGNTIYF. The variable domain in full, with the rest retrieved from reference TRBV11-1 and TRBJ1-3, is EAEVAQSPRYKITEKSQAVAFWCDPISGHATLYWYRQILGQGPELLVQFQDESVVDDSQLPKDRFSAERLKGVDSTLKIQPAELGDSAMYLCASSRGRVPGNTIYFGEGSWLTVV.

The chain joins TRBV4-3 to TRBJ2-1; 14 bases align to TRBD2. The V and J ends lost 0 bases and 0 bases, in that order; junction bases with no gene match: 10. The CDR3 sequence is 21 residues long. Looked up from germline, CDR1 is LGHNA and CDR2 is YSLEER. The DNA of the CDR3 is TGCGCCAGCAGCCAAGATCTAGTCCCGGGACTAGCGGGAGTCTCCTACAATGAGCAGTTCTTC. This sequence encodes CASSQDLVPGLAGVSYNEQFF.

This chain links TRBV4-3 with TRBJ2-1; maybe TRBD1 (5 bases). Germline CDR1 is LGHNA and CDR2 is YSLEER. V lost 0 bases and J 5 bases, leaving 8 bases between the germline ends. The CDR3 runs 14 residues. DNA of the CDR3: TGCGCCAGCAGCCAAGATTCCAGGGACAATGAGCAGTTCTTC. Translated, it gives CASSQDSRDNEQFF.

This clonotype was counted many times. The J gene is TRBJ2-3, the V gene TRBV29-1; 13 bases agree with TRBD2. The length of the CDR3 is 16 residues. The germline CDR1 and CDR2 sequences are SQVTM and ANQGSEA. With V trimmed by 6 bases and J by 4 bases, 10 bases remained unmatched. The CDR3 sequence: CSVARTSGSNPDTQYF. As DNA, the CDR3 is TGCAGCGTAGCTCGGACTAGCGGGAGTAATCCAGATACGCAGTATTTT.

Many counts were recorded for this clonotype. Being one base from a much bigger clone, this may be a read error. The chain employs TRBV29-1 and TRBJ2-1, with a possible D match to TRBD2 (7 bases). The end of the DNA aligns better with TRBJ2-7, so the J call may be wrong. CDR1 is SQVTM and CDR2 is ANQGSEA in the germline V gene. The CDR3 totals 14 residues. The CDR3 coding sequence is TGCAGCGTTGAGAGGGGGGGCGGCTACAATGAGCAGTACTTC. Amino acid sequence: CSVERGGGYNEQYF.

This clonotype was detected only once. CDR3 nucleotide sequence: TGTGCCAGCAGCGTTAAAGGGATCACAGATACGCAGTATTTT. Translating it yields CASSVKGITDTQYF. V and J are TRBV5-6 and TRBJ2-3; no clear D. CDR3 length: 14 residues. Between the trimmed V and J ends, which lost 4 bases and 2 bases, there was a span of 11 bases. Germline CDR1 is SGHDT and CDR2 is YYEEEE.

The chain is built from TRBV4-3 and TRBJ2-2; TRBD2 matches 7 bases. CDR3 length: 16 residues. The trim removed 2 bases at V and 3 bases at J, leaving 6 bases unmatched. Germline V lookup: CDR1 LGHNA, CDR2 YSLEER. CDR3 DNA: TGCGCCAGCAGCCAACGAAGCGGGAAGGACACCGGGGAGCTGTTTTTT. It specifies CASSQRSGKDTGELFF.

The chain combines TRBV3-1 with TRBJ2-7; D is possibly TRBD2 (6 bases). V was trimmed by 1 base and J by 2 bases, leaving 12 bases between them. The CDR3 contains 15 residues. Germline assignment: CDR1 LGHDT and CDR2 YNNKEL (reference sequence). CDR3 residues: CASSQVGGAPYEQYF. The CDR3 bases are TGTGCCAGCAGCCAAGTCGGGGGAGCTCCCTACGAGCAGTACTTC.

About this clonotype: A much larger clone lies one base from this, so it may be a read error. The chain has TRBV12-3 or TRBV12-4 and TRBJ2-2; D possibly corresponds to TRBD2 (5 bases). V was cut by 7 bases and J by 5 bases, with 8 bases left in between. The CDR3 covers 12 residues. The CDR3 DNA reads as TGTGCCAGCACCCGAGGGACCGGGGAGCTGTTTTTT. Protein product: CASTRGTGELFF.

V is TRBV15 and J is TRBJ2-6; tentative D call: TRBD1 (6 bases). Germline values: CDR1 LNHNV, CDR2 YYDKDF (reference sequence). V was pared by 5 bases and J by 2 bases, with 10 bases between. The CDR3 covers 15 residues. This chain's CDR3 is CATSQRTAGANVLTF. The DNA of the CDR3 is TGTGCCACCAGCCAGAGGACAGCTGGGGCCAACGTCCTGACTTTC.